The 2 T cell receptor beta chains in this list originate from one sample, sequenced in a study of T cell responses to AZD1222 COVID-19 vaccine. Profiled with immunoSEQ multiplex PCR; TCRdb holds only in-frame clones, not every one. The table includes about 180,000 clones, 80% to 95% detected once. The sample consisted of peripheral blood, taken 28 days after the second dose of the MenACWY control vaccine. The receptors derive from an adult who received the MenACWY meningococcal vaccine as a control.

This chain links TRBV6-6 with TRBJ1-2; 7 bases align to TRBD1. The V and J ends lost 5 bases and 7 bases, in that order; junction bases with no gene match: 19. Germline V gives CDR1 MNHNY, CDR2 SVGAGI (reference sequence). CDR3 length: 17 amino acids. The DNA for the CDR3 is TGTGCCAGCAGTCTCTCCACTGTAGTCAGGGGGAGGAGTGGCTACACCTTC. As protein: CASSLSTVVRGRSGYTF.

The J gene is TRBJ1-3, the V gene TRBV25-1, with D unclear. V dropped 9 bases and J dropped 4 bases, with 10 bases sitting between them. Germline-derived CDR1 and CDR2 are MGHDK and SYGVNS. CDR3 length: 12 amino acids. This CDR3 is CASGVAGNTIYF. CDR3 sequence (DNA): TGTGCCAGTGGGGTGGCGGGAAACACCATATATTTT.